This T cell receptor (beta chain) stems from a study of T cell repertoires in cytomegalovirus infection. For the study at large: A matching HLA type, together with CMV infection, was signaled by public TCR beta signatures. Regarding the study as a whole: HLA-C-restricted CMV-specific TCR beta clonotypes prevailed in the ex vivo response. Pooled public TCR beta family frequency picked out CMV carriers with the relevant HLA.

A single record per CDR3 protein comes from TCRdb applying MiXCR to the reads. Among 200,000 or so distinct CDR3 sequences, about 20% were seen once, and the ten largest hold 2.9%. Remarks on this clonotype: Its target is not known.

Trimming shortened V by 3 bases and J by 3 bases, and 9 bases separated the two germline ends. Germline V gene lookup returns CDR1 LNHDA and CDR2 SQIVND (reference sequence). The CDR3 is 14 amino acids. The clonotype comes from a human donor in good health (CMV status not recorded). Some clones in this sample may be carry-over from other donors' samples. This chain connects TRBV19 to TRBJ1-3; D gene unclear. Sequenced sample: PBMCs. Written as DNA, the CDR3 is TGTGCCAGTAGTATGCGCGGGGTTGGAAACACCATATATTTT. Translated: CASSMRGVGNTIYF.